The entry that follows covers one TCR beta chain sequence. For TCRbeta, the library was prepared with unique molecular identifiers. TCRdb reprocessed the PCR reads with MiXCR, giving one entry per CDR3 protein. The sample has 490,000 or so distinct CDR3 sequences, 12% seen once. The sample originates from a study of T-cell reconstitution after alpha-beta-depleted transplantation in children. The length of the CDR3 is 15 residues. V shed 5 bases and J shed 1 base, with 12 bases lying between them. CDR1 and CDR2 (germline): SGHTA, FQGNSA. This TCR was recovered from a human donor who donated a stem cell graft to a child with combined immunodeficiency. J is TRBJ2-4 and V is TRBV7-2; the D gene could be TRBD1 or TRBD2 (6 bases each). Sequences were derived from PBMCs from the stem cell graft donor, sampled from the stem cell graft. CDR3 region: CASSKRGVAKNIQYF. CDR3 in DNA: TGTGCCAGCAGCAAAAGGGGGGTTGCCAAAAACATTCAGTACTTC.